These T cell receptor beta chains were read from a single sample in a study of T cell responses to AZD1222 COVID-19 vaccine. TCRdb keeps only in-frame clones here, not all; method: immunoSEQ multiplex PCR. Among about 130,000 clones listed, over 65% were seen once. The material was peripheral blood, obtained on day 0 of AZD1222 vaccination. The receptors were sampled from an adult in good health. Both conserved end residues are part of each CDR3. A D gene is named only where the DNA matches it firmly. Expanded clones are given a class, and other clones once, few, many or no size at all.

D: .; J: TRBJ1-3; V: TRBV19; size: few; DNA: TGTGCCAGTAGTCCACATAAGAGCTCTGGAAACACCATATATTTT; CDR3: CASSPHKSSGNTIYF
D: TRBD1; J: TRBJ1-5; V: TRBV19; size: .; DNA: TGTGCCAGTAGTTCGGGACAGGCGTTGGAACAGCCCCAGCATTTT; CDR3: CASSSGQALEQPQHF
D: .; J: TRBJ1-2; V: TRBV30; size: once; DNA: TGTGCCTGGACCCCCCAAAGGGGCTATGGCTACACCTTC; CDR3: CAWTPQRGYGYTF
D: .; J: TRBJ1-1; V: TRBV5-1; size: .; DNA: TGCGCCAGCAGAAACTATCCGGGGACTGAAGCTTTCTTT; CDR3: CASRNYPGTEAFF
D: .; J: TRBJ1-2; V: TRBV29-1; size: .; DNA: TGCAGCTTTAACGATGGGGGGTCGGGTGGCTACACCTTC; CDR3: CSFNDGGSGGYTF
D: .; J: TRBJ1-2; V: TRBV7-9; size: .; DNA: TGTGCCAGCAGCCGGAGGTCGCCAGGGGCCGAGATCTATGGCTACACCTTC; CDR3: CASSRRSPGAEIYGYTF
D: TRBD2; J: TRBJ2-7; V: TRBV3-1/TRBV3-2; size: .; DNA: TGTGCCAGCAGCCAAGATAAGCGGGGCTATGAGGTCTACGAGCAGTACTTC; CDR3: CASSQDKRGYEVYEQYF
D: .; J: TRBJ2-7; V: TRBV11-3; size: .; DNA: TGTGCCAGCAGCGGAACAGGAGGCGAGCAGTACTTC; CDR3: CASSGTGGEQYF
D: .; J: TRBJ1-5; V: TRBV6-9; size: .; DNA: TGTGCCAGCACCTCACAGAGGGGATTAAATAGCAATCAGCCCCAGCATTTT; CDR3: CASTSQRGLNSNQPQHF
D: .; J: TRBJ1-2; V: TRBV28; size: .; DNA: TGTGCCAGCAGTTTATCGGTACTCGGGACGTCGGAAAGATATGGCTACACCTTC; CDR3: CASSLSVLGTSERYGYTF
D: .; J: TRBJ1-2; V: TRBV27; size: .; DNA: TGTGCCAGCAGTCCCCAAACGGGGTTAAGGATCTATGGCTACACCTTC; CDR3: CASSPQTGLRIYGYTF
D: .; J: TRBJ1-5; V: TRBV28; size: .; DNA: TGTGCCAGCAGTTTAAGAGGGATGAGCAATCAGCCCCAGCATTTT; CDR3: CASSLRGMSNQPQHF
D: .; J: TRBJ2-5; V: TRBV9; size: few; DNA: TGTGCCAGCAGCGTGGATTCGACAGTCCGGGAGACCCAGTACTTC; CDR3: CASSVDSTVRETQYF
D: .; J: TRBJ2-7; V: TRBV21-1; size: .; DNA: TGTGCCAGCAACCCCGCCCTACTCCCCGACTACGAGCAGTACTTC; CDR3: CASNPALLPDYEQYF
D: TRBD2; J: TRBJ2-3; V: TRBV7-9; size: .; DNA: TGTGCCAGCAGCTTCGGTCCAGCGGGGGGGACAGATACGCAGTATTTT; CDR3: CASSFGPAGGTDTQYF
D: .; J: TRBJ1-1; V: TRBV28; size: .; DNA: TGTGCCAGCAGCCGACCCCTGGCCCGGGATAAAGCTTTCTTT; CDR3: CASSRPLARDKAFF
D: TRBD1; J: TRBJ1-2; V: TRBV4-1; size: .; DNA: TGCGCCAGCAGCCTTGGACAGGGGGCCTCTGGCTATGGCTACACCTTC; CDR3: CASSLGQGASGYGYTF
D: TRBD1; J: TRBJ1-2; V: TRBV6-1; size: .; DNA: TGTGCCAGCAGTGAATCGGACAGGGGGCTAGGGGGCTACACCTTC; CDR3: CASSESDRGLGGYTF
D: .; J: TRBJ1-1; V: TRBV27; size: .; DNA: TGTGCCAGCAGGATCACCAGGGCTACTGAAGCTTTCTTT; CDR3: CASRITRATEAFF
D: .; J: TRBJ2-7; V: TRBV5-6; size: .; DNA: TGTGCCAGCAGCCGTGCAGGGTTTCCCTACGAGCAGTACTTC; CDR3: CASSRAGFPYEQYF
D: .; J: TRBJ1-2; V: TRBV23-1; size: .; DNA: TGCGCCAGCAGTCACCAGGGACACGGTTTATCCTGGGAGGGCTACACCTTC; CDR3: CASSHQGHGLSWEGYTF
D: .; J: TRBJ1-1; V: TRBV2; size: .; DNA: TGTGCCACCTCAGGAAACACTGAAGCTTTCTTT; CDR3: CATSGNTEAFF
D: TRBD1; J: TRBJ1-5; V: TRBV28; size: .; DNA: TGTGCCAGCAGTTCGGACAGGGGTGTCGGACAGCCCCAGCATTTT; CDR3: CASSSDRGVGQPQHF
D: .; J: TRBJ2-1; V: TRBV19; size: .; DNA: TGTGCCAGTAGTGACTGGAACAATGAGCAGTTCTTC; CDR3: CASSDWNNEQFF
D: .; J: TRBJ1-2; V: TRBV27; size: few; DNA: TGTGCCAGCAGTTTACGGGGGACCTTGGGCTACACCTTC; CDR3: CASSLRGTLGYTF
D: .; J: TRBJ1-5; V: TRBV19; size: .; DNA: TGTGCCAGTAGTATAGCCCTACCACAGGGAAAAAGCAATCAGCCCCAGCATTTT; CDR3: CASSIALPQGKSNQPQHF
D: TRBD1; J: TRBJ2-3; V: TRBV30; size: few; DNA: TGTGCCTGTCTCGGGGTAAGGGGGCGCGTAGATACGCAGTATTTT; CDR3: CACLGVRGRVDTQYF
D: .; J: TRBJ1-1; V: TRBV6-5; size: .; DNA: TGTGCCAGCAGGCGGGGTAGCATGAACACTGAAGCTTTCTTT; CDR3: CASRRGSMNTEAFF
D: .; J: TRBJ1-5; V: TRBV28; size: .; DNA: TGTGCCAGCAGTTTATTCGGTCGTGGCAATCAGCCCCAGCATTTT; CDR3: CASSLFGRGNQPQHF
D: .; J: TRBJ1-5; V: TRBV30; size: .; DNA: TGTGCCTGGAGTATGGGGGGGGATCAGCCCCAGCATTTT; CDR3: CAWSMGGDQPQHF
D: .; J: TRBJ1-1; V: TRBV5-1; size: .; DNA: TGCGCCAGCAGCGCCGAACCAGGGAGGGGGAACACTGAAGCTTTCTTT; CDR3: CASSAEPGRGNTEAFF
D: TRBD1; J: TRBJ2-7; V: TRBV10-3; size: .; DNA: TGTGCCATCAGTTCCCTGACAGGGTCCTACGAGCAGTACTTC; CDR3: CAISSLTGSYEQYF
D: .; J: TRBJ1-3; V: TRBV11-2; size: .; DNA: TGTGCCAGCAGCTTAGCGGTGCCCCAAAACACCATATATTTT; CDR3: CASSLAVPQNTIYF
D: TRBD1; J: TRBJ2-1; V: TRBV7-6; size: .; DNA: TGTGCCAGCAGCTCGGGAGGGACAGGGGAGTTCTTC; CDR3: CASSSGGTGEFF
D: .; J: TRBJ1-2; V: TRBV7-9; size: .; DNA: TGTGCCAGCAGCTCAGAGGGGTTTTGGGGTGGCTACACCTTC; CDR3: CASSSEGFWGGYTF
D: .; J: TRBJ2-1; V: TRBV28; size: few; DNA: TGTGCCAGCAGTTTACCCCGGCCCTACAATGAGCAGTTCTTC; CDR3: CASSLPRPYNEQFF
D: .; J: TRBJ2-2; V: TRBV15; size: .; DNA: TGTGCCACCAGCAGAGGGTCAGGAGCTAACACCGGGGAGCTGTTTTTT; CDR3: CATSRGSGANTGELFF
D: TRBD1; J: TRBJ1-2; V: TRBV5-4; size: .; DNA: TGTGCCAGCAGCTTGTGGGGACCCGGGACAGGGGGTAATGGCTACACCTTC; CDR3: CASSLWGPGTGGNGYTF
D: .; J: TRBJ1-2; V: TRBV28; size: .; DNA: TGTGCCAGCAGTCCTGTAAGCCGGTCGGCGACTAACTATGGCTACACCTTC; CDR3: CASSPVSRSATNYGYTF
D: .; J: TRBJ1-6; V: TRBV7-3; size: .; DNA: TGTGCCAGCAGCTTCGGGGCTACAGGGAATTCACCCCTCCACTTT; CDR3: CASSFGATGNSPLHF
D: .; J: TRBJ2-7; V: TRBV6-6; size: .; DNA: TGTGCCAGCAGTGTTCGTATCTACGAGCAGTACTTC; CDR3: CASSVRIYEQYF
D: .; J: TRBJ1-6; V: TRBV28; size: .; DNA: TGTGCCAGCAATTGGGGGAACGGTTCACCCCTCCACTTT; CDR3: CASNWGNGSPLHF
D: .; J: TRBJ2-6; V: TRBV5-1; size: .; DNA: TGCGCCAGCAGCGCACAGACAGGTTTCTCTGGGGCCAACGTCCTGACTTTC; CDR3: CASSAQTGFSGANVLTF
D: .; J: TRBJ1-2; V: TRBV28; size: .; DNA: TGTGCCAGCAGCTCGGACGACTACTATGGCTACACCTTC; CDR3: CASSSDDYYGYTF
D: .; J: TRBJ1-1; V: TRBV29-1; size: .; DNA: TGCAGCGTTGAGGGGCAGCCGAACACTGAAGCTTTCTTT; CDR3: CSVEGQPNTEAFF
D: .; J: TRBJ2-3; V: TRBV7-3; size: .; DNA: TGTGCCAGCAGCTGGGGGAAAGATACGCAGTATTTT; CDR3: CASSWGKDTQYF
D: TRBD1; J: TRBJ2-6; V: TRBV10-2; size: .; DNA: TGCGCCAGCAGTACTGACAGGGCCACCCCTGGGGCCAACGTCCTGACTTTC; CDR3: CASSTDRATPGANVLTF
D: .; J: TRBJ2-2; V: TRBV9; size: .; DNA: TGTGCCAGCAGCGTAGCCGTAACTCCCACCGGGGAGCTGTTTTTT; CDR3: CASSVAVTPTGELFF
D: TRBD1; J: TRBJ1-1; V: TRBV18; size: .; DNA: TGTGCCAGCTCAACGAAGGGGACAGTTAACACTGAAGCTTTCTTT; CDR3: CASSTKGTVNTEAFF
D: TRBD1; J: TRBJ1-4; V: TRBV7-9; size: .; DNA: TGTGCCAGCAGCCGCGGACAGGGCCCCAATGAAAAACTGTTTTTT; CDR3: CASSRGQGPNEKLFF